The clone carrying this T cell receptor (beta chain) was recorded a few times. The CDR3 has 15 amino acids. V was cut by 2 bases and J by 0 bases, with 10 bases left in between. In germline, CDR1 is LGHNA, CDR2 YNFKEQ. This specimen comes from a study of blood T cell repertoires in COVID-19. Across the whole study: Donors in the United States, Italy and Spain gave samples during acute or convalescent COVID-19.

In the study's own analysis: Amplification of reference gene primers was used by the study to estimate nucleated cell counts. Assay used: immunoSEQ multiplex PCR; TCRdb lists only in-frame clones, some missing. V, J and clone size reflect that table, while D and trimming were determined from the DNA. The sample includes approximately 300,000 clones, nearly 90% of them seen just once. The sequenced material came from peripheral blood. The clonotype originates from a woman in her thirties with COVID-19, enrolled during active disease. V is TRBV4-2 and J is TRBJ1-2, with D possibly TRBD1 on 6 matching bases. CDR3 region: CASSQNRDPNYGYTF. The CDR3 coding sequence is TGTGCCAGCAGCCAAAACAGGGACCCTAACTATGGCTACACCTTC.